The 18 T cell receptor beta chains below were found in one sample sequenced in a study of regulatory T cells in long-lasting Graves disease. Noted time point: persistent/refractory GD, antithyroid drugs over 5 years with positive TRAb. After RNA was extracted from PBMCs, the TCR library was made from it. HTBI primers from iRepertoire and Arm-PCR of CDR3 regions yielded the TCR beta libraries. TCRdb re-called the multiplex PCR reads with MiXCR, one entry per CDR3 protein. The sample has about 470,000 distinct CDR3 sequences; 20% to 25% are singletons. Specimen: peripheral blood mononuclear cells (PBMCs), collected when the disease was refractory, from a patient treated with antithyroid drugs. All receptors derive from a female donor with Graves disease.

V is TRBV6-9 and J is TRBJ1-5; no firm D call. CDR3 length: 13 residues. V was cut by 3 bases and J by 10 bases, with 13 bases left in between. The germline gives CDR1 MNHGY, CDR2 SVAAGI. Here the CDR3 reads CASSYSDQAPQHF. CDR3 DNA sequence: TGTGCCAGCAGTTACTCAGATCAGGCCCCCCAGCATTTT.

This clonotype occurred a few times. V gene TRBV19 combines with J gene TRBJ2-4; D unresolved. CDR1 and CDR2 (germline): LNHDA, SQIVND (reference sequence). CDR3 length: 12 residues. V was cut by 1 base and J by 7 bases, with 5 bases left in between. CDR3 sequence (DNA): TGTGCCAGTAGTATAGGCAGTAACATTCAGTACTTC. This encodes CASSIGSNIQYF.

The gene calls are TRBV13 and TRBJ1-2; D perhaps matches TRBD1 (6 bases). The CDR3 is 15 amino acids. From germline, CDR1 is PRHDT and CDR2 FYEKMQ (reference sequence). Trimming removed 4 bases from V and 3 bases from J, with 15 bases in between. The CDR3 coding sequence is TGTGCCAGCAGCTCACAAGGGGGGGTTGACTATGGCTACACCTTC. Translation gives CASSSQGGVDYGYTF.

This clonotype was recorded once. In DNA form, the CDR3 reads TGCAGCGTTGACCCGGGGGTTAGCACTGAAGCTTTCTTT. Amino acid sequence: CSVDPGVSTEAFF. The J gene is TRBJ1-1, the V gene TRBV29-1; possibly TRBD1 for D (5 bases). The CDR3 length is 13 residues. Trimming removed 3 bases at V and 4 bases at J, with 12 bases between. In germline, CDR1 is SQVTM, CDR2 ANQGSEA.

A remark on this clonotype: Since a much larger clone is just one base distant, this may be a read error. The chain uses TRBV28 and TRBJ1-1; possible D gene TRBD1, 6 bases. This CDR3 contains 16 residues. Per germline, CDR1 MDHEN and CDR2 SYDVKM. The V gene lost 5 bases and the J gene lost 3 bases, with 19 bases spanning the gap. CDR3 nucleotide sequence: TGTGCCAGCAGTCTAGGGACAAGGGCAGAGGACACTGAAGCTTTCTTT. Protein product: CASSLGTRAEDTEAFF.

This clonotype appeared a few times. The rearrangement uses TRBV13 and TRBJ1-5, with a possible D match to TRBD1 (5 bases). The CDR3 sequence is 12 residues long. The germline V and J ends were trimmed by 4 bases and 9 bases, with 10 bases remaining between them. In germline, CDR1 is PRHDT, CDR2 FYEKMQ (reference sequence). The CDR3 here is CASSSSGGPQHF. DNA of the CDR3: TGTGCCAGCAGCTCCTCTGGGGGGCCCCAGCATTTT.

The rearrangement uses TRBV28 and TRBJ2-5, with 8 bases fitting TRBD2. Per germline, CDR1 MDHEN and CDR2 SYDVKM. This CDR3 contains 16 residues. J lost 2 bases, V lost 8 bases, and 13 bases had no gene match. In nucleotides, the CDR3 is TGTGCCAGCGGATCCTCGGGAGGGGCCCGACAAGAGACCCAGTACTTC. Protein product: CASGSSGGARQETQYF.

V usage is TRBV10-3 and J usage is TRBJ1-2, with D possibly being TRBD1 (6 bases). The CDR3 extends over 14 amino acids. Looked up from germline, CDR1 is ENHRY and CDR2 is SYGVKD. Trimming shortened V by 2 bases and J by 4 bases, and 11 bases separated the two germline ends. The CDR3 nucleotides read TGTGCCATCAGTGAGAATACAGGGAGCTATGGCTACACCTTC. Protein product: CAISENTGSYGYTF.

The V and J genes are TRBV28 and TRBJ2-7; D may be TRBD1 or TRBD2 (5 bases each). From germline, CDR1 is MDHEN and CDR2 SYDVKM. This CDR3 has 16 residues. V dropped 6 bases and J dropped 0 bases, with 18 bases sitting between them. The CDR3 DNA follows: TGTGCCAGCAGGGGGGTCGATCGCCAATACTCCTACGAGCAGTACTTC. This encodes CASRGVDRQYSYEQYF.

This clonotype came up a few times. The CDR3 sequence is CASSPDPGANPWSYEQYF. The CDR3 DNA reads TGTGCCAGCAGCCCCGACCCGGGGGCTAACCCCTGGTCCTACGAGCAGTACTTC. V usage is TRBV7-9 and J usage is TRBJ2-7; D might be TRBD1 or TRBD2, each matching 6 bases. Germline CDR1 is SEHNR and CDR2 is FQNEAQ (reference sequence). V lost 5 bases and J 1 base, leaving 24 bases between the germline ends. This CDR3 is built from 18 residues.

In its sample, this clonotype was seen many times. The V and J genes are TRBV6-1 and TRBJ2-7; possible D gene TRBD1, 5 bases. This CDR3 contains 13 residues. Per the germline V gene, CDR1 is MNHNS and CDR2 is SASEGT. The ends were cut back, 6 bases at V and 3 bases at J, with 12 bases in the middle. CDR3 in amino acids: CASRKGVNYEQYF. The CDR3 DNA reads TGTGCCAGCAGGAAAGGGGTCAACTACGAGCAGTACTTC.

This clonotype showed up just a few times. Written as DNA, the CDR3 is TGCAGTGCTAGCCCGGACCGGACGCCCTACGAGCAGTACTTC. Translated: CSASPDRTPYEQYF. The chain is built from TRBV20-1 and TRBJ2-7; no clear D. The CDR3 runs 14 residues. The germline V gene encodes CDR1 DFQATT and CDR2 SNEGSKA (reference sequence). Trimming cost V 3 bases and J 2 bases, with 14 bases left between them.

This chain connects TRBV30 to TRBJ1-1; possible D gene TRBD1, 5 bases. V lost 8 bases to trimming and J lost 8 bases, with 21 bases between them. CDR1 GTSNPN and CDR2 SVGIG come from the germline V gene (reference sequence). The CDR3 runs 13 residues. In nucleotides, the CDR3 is TGTGCCGACCGGAGGACCCAGGGCTCCGAAGCTTTCTTT. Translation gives CADRRTQGSEAFF.

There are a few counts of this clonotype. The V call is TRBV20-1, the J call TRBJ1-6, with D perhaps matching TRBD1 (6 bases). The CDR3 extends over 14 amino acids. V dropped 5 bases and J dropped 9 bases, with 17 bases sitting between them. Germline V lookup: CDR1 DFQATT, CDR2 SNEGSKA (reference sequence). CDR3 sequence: CSAPPTGEGSPLHF. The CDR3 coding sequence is TGCAGTGCTCCTCCGACAGGAGAGGGTTCACCCCTCCACTTT.

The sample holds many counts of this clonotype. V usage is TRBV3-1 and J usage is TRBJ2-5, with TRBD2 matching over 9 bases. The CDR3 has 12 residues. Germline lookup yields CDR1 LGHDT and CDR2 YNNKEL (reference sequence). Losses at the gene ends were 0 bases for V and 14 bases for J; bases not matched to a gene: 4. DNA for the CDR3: TGTGCCAGCAGCCAAGAAGGGACTAGCTCCTACTTC. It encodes CASSQEGTSSYF.

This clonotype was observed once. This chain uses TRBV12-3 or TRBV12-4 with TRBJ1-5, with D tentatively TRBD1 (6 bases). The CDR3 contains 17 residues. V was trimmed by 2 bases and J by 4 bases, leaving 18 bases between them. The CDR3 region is CASSLRQDPFGNQPQHF. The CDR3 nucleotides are TGTGCCAGCAGTTTAAGACAGGACCCATTCGGGAATCAGCCCCAGCATTTT.

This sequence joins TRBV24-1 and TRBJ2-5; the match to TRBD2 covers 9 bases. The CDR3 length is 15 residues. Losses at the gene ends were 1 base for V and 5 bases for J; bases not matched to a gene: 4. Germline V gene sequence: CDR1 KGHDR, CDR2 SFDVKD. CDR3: CATSDFLAGTETQYF. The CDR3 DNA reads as TGTGCCACCAGTGATTTTCTAGCGGGAACGGAGACCCAGTACTTC.

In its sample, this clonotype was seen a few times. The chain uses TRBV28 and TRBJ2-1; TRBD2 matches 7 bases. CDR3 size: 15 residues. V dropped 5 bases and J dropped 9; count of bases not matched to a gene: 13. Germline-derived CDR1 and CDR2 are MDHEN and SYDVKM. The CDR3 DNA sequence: TGTGCCAGCAGTGGGACGGACTCGGCGGGGGTTGAGCAGTTCTTC. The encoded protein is CASSGTDSAGVEQFF.